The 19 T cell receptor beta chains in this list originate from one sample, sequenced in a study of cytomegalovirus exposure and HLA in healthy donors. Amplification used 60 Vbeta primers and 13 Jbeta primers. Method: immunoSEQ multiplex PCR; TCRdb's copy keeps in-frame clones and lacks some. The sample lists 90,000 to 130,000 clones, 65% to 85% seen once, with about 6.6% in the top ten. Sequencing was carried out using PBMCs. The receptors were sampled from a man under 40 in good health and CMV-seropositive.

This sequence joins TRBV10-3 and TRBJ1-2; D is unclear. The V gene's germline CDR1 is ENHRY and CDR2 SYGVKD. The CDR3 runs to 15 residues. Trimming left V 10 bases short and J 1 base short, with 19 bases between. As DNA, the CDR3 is TGTGCCACCCCGACAAACACCAAGTATAACTATGGCTACACCTTC. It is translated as CATPTNTKYNYGYTF.

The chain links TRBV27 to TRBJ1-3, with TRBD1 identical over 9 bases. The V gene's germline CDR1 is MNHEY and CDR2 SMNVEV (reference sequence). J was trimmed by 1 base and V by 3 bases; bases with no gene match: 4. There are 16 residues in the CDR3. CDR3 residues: CASSLGQGKSGNTIYF. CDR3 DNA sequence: TGTGCCAGCAGTTTGGGACAGGGTAAATCTGGAAACACCATATATTTT.

CDR3 sequence: CASRGAANTEAFF. The DNA for the CDR3 is TGCGCCAGCAGGGGAGCTGCGAACACTGAAGCTTTCTTT. V and J are TRBV10-2 and TRBJ1-1; D unresolved. The CDR3 loop spans 13 amino acids. Trimming cost V 6 bases and J 1 base, with 9 bases left between them. CDR1 and CDR2 (germline): WSHSY, SAAADI.

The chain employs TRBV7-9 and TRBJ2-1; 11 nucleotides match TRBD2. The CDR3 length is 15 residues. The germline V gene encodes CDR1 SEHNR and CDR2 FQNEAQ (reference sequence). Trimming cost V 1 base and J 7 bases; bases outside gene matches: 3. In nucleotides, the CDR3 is TGTGCCAGCAGCTTAGAGACTAGCGGGGCAAATGAGCAGTTCTTC. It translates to CASSLETSGANEQFF.

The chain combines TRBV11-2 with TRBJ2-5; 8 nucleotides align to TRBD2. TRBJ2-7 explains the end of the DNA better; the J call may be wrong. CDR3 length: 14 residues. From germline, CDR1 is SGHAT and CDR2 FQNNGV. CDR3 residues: CASSSVASGYEQYF. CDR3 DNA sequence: TGTGCCAGCAGCTCCGTCGCTAGCGGGTACGAGCAGTACTTC.

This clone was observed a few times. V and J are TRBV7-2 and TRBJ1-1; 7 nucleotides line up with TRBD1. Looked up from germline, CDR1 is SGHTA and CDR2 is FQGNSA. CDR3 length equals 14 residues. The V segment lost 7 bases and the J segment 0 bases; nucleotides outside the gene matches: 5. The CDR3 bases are TGTGCCAGCACCTGGACAGGAATGAACACTGAAGCTTTCTTT. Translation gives CASTWTGMNTEAFF.

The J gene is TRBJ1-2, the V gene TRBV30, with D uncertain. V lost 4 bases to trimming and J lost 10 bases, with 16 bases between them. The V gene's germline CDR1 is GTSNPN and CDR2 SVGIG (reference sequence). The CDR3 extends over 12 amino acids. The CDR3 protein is CAWTSKTSVYTF. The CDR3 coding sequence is TGTGCCTGGACCTCTAAAACGTCTGTCTACACCTTC.

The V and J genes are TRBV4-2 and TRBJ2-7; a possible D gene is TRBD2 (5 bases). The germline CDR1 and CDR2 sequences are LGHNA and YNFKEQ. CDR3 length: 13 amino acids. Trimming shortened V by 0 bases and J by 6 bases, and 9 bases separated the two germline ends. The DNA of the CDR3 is TGTGCCAGCAGCCAAGAAAATGCGGGCGAGCAGTACTTC. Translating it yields CASSQENAGEQYF.

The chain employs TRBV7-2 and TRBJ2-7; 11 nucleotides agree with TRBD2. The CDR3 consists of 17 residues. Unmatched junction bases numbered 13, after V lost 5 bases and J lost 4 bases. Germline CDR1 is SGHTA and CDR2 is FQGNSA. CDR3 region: CASSARPSGGILYEQYF. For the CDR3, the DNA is TGTGCCAGCAGCGCCCGACCTAGCGGGGGGATCCTATACGAGCAGTACTTC.

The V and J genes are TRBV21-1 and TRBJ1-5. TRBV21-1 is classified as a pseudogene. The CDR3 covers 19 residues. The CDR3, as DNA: TGTGCCAGCAGCAACCGAAATAGGCGGATCAATTGGAGCAATCAGCCCCAGCATTTT. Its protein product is CASSNRNRRINWSNQPQHF.

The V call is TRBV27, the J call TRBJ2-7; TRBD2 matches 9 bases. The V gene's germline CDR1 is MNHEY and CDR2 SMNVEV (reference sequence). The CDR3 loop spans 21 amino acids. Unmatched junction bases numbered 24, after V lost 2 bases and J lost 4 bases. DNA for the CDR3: TGTGCCAGCAGTTTAGCGGGGGGGCCCCGAACGTATAAATCGAACTTTTACGAGCAGTACTTC. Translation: CASSLAGGPRTYKSNFYEQYF.

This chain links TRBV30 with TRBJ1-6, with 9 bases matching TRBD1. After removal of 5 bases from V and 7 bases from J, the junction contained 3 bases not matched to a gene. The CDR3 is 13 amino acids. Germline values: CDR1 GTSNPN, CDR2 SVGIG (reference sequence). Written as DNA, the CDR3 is TGTGCCTGGCGGGGACAGGGAAATTCACCCCTCCACTTT. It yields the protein CAWRGQGNSPLHF.

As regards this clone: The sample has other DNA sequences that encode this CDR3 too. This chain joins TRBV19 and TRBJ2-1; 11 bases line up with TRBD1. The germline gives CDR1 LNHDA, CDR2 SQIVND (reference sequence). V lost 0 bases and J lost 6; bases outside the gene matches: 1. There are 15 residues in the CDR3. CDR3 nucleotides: TGTGCCAGTAGTATAGAGGGGACAGGGGGCAATGAGCAGTTCTTC. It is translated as CASSIEGTGGNEQFF.

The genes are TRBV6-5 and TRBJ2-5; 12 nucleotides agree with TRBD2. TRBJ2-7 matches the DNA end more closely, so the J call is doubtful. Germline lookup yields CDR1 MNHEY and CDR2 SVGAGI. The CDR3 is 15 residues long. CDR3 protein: CASSSRLAGAYEQYF. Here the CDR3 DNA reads TGTGCCAGCAGCAGCAGACTAGCGGGGGCCTACGAGCAGTACTTC.

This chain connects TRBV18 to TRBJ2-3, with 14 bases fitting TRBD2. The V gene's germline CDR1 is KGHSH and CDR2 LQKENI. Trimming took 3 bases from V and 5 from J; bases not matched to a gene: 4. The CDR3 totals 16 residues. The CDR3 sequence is CASSPGLAGAGDTQYF. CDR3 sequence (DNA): TGTGCCAGCTCACCGGGACTAGCGGGGGCCGGAGATACGCAGTATTTT.

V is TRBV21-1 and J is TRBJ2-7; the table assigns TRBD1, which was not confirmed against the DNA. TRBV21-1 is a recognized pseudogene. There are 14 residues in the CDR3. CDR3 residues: CASSTSGQGGEQYF. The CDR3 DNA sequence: TGTGCCAGCAGCACCTCGGGACAGGGAGGCGAGCAGTACTTC.

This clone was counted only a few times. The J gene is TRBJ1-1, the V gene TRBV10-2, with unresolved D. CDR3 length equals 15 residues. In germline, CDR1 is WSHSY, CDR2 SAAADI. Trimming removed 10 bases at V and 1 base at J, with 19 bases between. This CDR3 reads CATPIPLEKNTEAFF. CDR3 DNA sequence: TGCGCCACTCCTATCCCCCTCGAGAAGAACACTGAAGCTTTCTTT.

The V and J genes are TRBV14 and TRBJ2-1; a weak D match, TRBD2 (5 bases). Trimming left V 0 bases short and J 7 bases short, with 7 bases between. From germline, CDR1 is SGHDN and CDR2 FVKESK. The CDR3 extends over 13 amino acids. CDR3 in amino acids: CASSQDRGNEQFF. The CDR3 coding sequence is TGTGCCAGCAGCCAAGACCGAGGGAATGAGCAGTTCTTC.

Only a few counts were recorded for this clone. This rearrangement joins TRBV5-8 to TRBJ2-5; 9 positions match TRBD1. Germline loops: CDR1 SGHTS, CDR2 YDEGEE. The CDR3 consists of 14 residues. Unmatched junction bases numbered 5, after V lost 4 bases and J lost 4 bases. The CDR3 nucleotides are TGTGCCAGCAGCACGGGACAGGGCAGAGAGACCCAGTACTTC. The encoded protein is CASSTGQGRETQYF.